A selection of T cell receptor beta chains follows, all from one sample in a study of blood T cell repertoires in COVID-19. Here immunoSEQ multiplex PCR was the method, and the copy in TCRdb shows in-frame clones only, minus some. Seen here are 150,000 to 200,000 clones, under 90% observed once, and the top ten hold roughly 19%. Sequencing input: peripheral blood. The receptor source for this set is a woman aged 80 or over with acute or convalescent COVID-19. The CDR3 runs from the conserved cysteine through the conserved F or W. A D gene is named only where the DNA matches it firmly. Clone size is shown for a subset of rows, as once, few, many or a class of expanded clone.

.	TRBV5-1	few	TRBJ1-4	CASSLVPADREKLFF	TGCGCCAGCAGCTTGGTCCCCGCGGATAGAGAAAAACTGTTTTTT
.	TRBV5-1	.	TRBJ2-5	CASSFGSVRETQYF	TGCGCCAGCAGCTTCGGGTCAGTTCGAGAGACCCAGTACTTC
TRBD2	TRBV10-3	.	TRBJ2-1	CAISVTSGEQFF	TGTGCCATCAGTGTGACTAGCGGGGAGCAGTTCTTC
.	TRBV27	.	TRBJ1-6	CASSSGRRTLHF	TGTGCCAGCAGTTCCGGGAGGAGGACCCTCCACTTT
.	TRBV18	once	TRBJ1-4	CASSRGGIEEKLFF	TGTGCCAGCTCGCGCGGGGGGATCGAGGAAAAACTGTTTTTT
TRBD1	TRBV14	.	TRBJ2-7	CARERGTGVYEQYF	TGTGCCAGGGAGAGAGGGACAGGGGTCTACGAGCAGTACTTC
.	TRBV21-1	.	TRBJ2-5	CASTPTSGRQETQYF	TGTGCCAGCACCCCGACTAGCGGGAGGCAAGAGACCCAGTACTTC
.	TRBV20-1	.	TRBJ2-7	CSASVGAGRIYEQYF	TGCAGTGCTAGTGTGGGTGCGGGGCGTATCTACGAGCAGTACTTC
.	TRBV23-1	.	TRBJ2-1	CASSQSGDSKGNEQFF	TGCGCCAGCAGTCAATCGGGAGATTCTAAAGGCAATGAGCAGTTCTTC
.	TRBV5-1	.	TRBJ2-1	CASSLAWRVYNEQFF	TGCGCCAGCAGCTTGGCATGGCGGGTATACAATGAGCAGTTCTTC
.	TRBV7-2	.	TRBJ1-4	CASSFYGGTISEKLFF	TGTGCCAGCAGCTTTTACGGCGGGACTATAAGTGAAAAACTGTTTTTT
.	TRBV9	.	TRBJ1-3	CASSVTGLGNTIYF	TGTGCCAGCAGCGTAACAGGGCTTGGAAACACCATATATTTT
.	TRBV4-2	.	TRBJ1-4	CASSQVGRRDPNEVLFF	TGTGCCAGCAGCCAAGTCGGCAGGAGGGACCCTAATGAAGTACTGTTTTTT
.	TRBV4-3	.	TRBJ2-3	CASSQEARTDTQYF	TGCGCCAGCAGCCAAGAGGCCCGTACAGATACGCAGTATTTT
.	TRBV28	.	TRBJ2-1	CASSRGRTLYNEQFF	TGTGCCAGCAGCCGCGGACGGACTCTCTACAATGAGCAGTTCTTC
TRBD2	TRBV24-1	few	TRBJ2-1	CATSAITSGRQFF	TGTGCCACCAGTGCCATTACTAGCGGGAGACAGTTCTTC